This TCR beta chain was sequenced during a study of cytomegalovirus exposure and HLA in healthy donors. Study as a whole: One earlier analysis, a look at 150 million to 200 million T cells, found roughly 120 million unique TCR beta sequences. Study conclusions and caveats: A previous analysis found most TCR beta V segments productive roughly 90% or roughly 30% of the time.

Both 60 Vbeta primers and 13 Jbeta primers went into the PCR. TCRdb's copy holds only in-frame clones and misses some; the assay was immunoSEQ multiplex PCR. The sample lists about 150,000 clones, roughly 81% occurring once. The CDR3 runs to 14 residues. Germline loops: CDR1 MNHEY, CDR2 SMNVEV (reference sequence). The V and J ends lost 5 bases and 4 bases, in that order; junction bases with no gene match: 6. For this clone: As yet, its antigen is unknown.

Sequencing was done on a sample of PBMCs. This sequence joins TRBV27 and TRBJ2-5, with TRBD2 identical over 8 bases. The sequence came from a woman aged 18-29 years in good health and CMV-seronegative. CDR3 sequence: CASSLRAGGETQYF. CDR3 coding DNA: TGTGCCAGCAGTCTTCGGGCGGGGGGAGAGACCCAGTACTTC.